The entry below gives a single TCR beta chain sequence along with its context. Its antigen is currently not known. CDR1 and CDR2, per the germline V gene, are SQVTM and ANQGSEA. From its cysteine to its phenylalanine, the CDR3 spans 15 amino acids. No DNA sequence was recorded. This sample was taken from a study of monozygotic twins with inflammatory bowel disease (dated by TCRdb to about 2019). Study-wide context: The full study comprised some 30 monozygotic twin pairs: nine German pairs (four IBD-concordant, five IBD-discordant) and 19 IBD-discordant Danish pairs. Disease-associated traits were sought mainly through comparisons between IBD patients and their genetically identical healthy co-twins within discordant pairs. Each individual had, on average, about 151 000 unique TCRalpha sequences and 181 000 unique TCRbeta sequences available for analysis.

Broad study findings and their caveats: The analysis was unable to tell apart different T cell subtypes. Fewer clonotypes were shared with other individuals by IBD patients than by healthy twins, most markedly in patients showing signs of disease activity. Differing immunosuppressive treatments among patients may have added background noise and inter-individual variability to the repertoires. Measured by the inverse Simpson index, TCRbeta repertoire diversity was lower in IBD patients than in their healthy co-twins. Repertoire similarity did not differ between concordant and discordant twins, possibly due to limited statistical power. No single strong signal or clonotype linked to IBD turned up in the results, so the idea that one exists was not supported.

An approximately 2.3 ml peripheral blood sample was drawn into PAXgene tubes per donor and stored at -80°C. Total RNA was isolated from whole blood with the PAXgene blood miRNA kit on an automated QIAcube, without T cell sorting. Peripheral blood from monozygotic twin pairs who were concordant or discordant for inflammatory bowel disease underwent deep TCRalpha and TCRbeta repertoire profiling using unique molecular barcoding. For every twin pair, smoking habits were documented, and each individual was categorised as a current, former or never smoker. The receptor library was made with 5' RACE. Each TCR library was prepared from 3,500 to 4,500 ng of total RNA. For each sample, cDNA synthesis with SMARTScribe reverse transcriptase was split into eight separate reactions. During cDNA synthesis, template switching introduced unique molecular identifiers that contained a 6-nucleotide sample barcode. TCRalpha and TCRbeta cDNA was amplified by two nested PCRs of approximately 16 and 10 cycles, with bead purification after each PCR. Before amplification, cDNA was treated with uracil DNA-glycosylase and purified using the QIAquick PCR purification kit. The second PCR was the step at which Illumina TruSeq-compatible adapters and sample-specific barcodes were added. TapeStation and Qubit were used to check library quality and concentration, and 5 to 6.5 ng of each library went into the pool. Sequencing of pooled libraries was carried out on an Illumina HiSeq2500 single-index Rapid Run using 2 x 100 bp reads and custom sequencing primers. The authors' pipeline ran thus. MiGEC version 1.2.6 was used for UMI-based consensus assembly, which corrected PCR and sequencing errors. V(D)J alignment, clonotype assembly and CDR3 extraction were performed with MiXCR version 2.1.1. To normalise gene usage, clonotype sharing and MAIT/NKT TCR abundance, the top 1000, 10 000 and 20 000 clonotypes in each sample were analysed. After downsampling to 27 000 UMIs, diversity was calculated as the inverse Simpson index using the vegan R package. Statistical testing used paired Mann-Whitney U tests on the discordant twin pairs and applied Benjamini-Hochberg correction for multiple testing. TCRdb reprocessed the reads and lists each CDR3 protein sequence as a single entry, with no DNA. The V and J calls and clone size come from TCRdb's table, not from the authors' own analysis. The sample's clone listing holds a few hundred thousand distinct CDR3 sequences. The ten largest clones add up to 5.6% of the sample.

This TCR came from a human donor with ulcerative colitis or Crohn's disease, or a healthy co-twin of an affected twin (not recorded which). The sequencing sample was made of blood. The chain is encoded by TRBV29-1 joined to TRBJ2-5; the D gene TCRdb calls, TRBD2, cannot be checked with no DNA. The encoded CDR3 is CSVEKRSPRRETQYF.